This T cell receptor (beta chain) was obtained from a study of human versus mouse CDR3 diversity and MHC coevolution. Study-wide results and caveats: iCHAO1 estimated the human TCR beta repertoire at 1.5 million to 2 million clonotypes.

Germline loops: CDR1 SGHDT, CDR2 YYEEEE. The CDR3 contains 15 residues. V shed 2 bases, J shed 1 base, and the junction held 5 bases outside the gene matches. In the case of this clone: Its antigen remains unknown.

Libraries were prepared by immunoSEQ multiplex PCR; TCRdb keeps only in-frame clonotypes and omits some of them. Here the sample spans about 60,000 clones, around 94% being singletons. The J gene is TRBJ1-1, the V gene TRBV5-6, with 7 bases fitting TRBD1. What was sequenced was naive CD4+ T cells from blood. Indicated subset: CD45RO-negative CD62L-positive naive CD4 T cells. The clonotype was recovered from a person aged 60 to 70 in good health. CDR3 region: CASSFGSGGNTEAFF. For the CDR3, the DNA is TGTGCCAGCAGCTTCGGGTCAGGGGGGAACACTGAAGCTTTCTTT. Combining the CDR3 with reference TRBV5-6 and TRBJ1-1 gives the whole variable domain DAGVTQSPTHLIKTRGQQVTLRCSPKSGHDTVSWYQQALGQGPQFIFQYYEEEERQRGNFPDRFSGHQFPNYSSELNVNALLLGDSALYLCASSFGSGGNTEAFFGQGTRLTVV.